A selection of T cell receptor beta chains follows, all from one sample in a study of T cell repertoires in cytomegalovirus infection. MiXCR, run by TCRdb on the reads, gives a single entry per CDR3 protein. The table lists more than 200,000 distinct CDR3 sequences, roughly 10% of them singletons. The sample comprised PBMCs. Receptors were obtained from a human donor in good health (CMV status not recorded). Some clones in this sample may be carry-over from other donors' samples. Both conserved end residues are part of each CDR3. The D gene is left open where the match is weak. The size of a clone is reported for some rows only, either as once, few or many, or as a class for expanded clones.

CDR3 protein: CASSSGQGVTNQPQHF
CDR3 DNA: TGTGCCAGCAGTTCCGGACAGGGGGTTACCAATCAGCCCCAGCATTTT
V gene: TRBV28
D gene: TRBD1
J gene: TRBJ1-5
clone size: many

CDR3 protein: CASSLDPPLSYEQYF
CDR3 DNA: TGTGCCAGCAGCTTAGATCCCCCTCTGTCCTACGAGCAGTACTTC
V gene: TRBV7-2
D gene: .
J gene: TRBJ2-7
clone size: many

CDR3 protein: CASSLGQDSSTEAFF
CDR3 DNA: TGTGCCAGCAGTTTAGGGCAGGACAGTTCCACTGAAGCTTTCTTT
V gene: TRBV12-3/TRBV12-4
D gene: .
J gene: TRBJ1-1
clone size: .

CDR3 protein: CATSRGGQNTGELFF
CDR3 DNA: TGTGCCACCAGCAGAGGTGGGCAGAACACCGGGGAGCTGTTTTTT
V gene: TRBV15
D gene: .
J gene: TRBJ2-2
clone size: many

CDR3 protein: CASSSTGSSTDTQYF
CDR3 DNA: TGTGCCAGCAGTTCTACAGGGTCTAGCACAGATACGCAGTATTTT
V gene: TRBV7-9
D gene: .
J gene: TRBJ2-3
clone size: many

CDR3 protein: CSVGGGQSTDTQYF
CDR3 DNA: TGCAGCGTTGGGGGGGGACAGAGCACAGATACGCAGTATTTT
V gene: TRBV29-1
D gene: .
J gene: TRBJ2-3
clone size: .

CDR3 protein: CASSFWKQFATNEKLFF
CDR3 DNA: TGTGCCAGCAGTTTTTGGAAGCAGTTTGCAACTAATGAAAAACTGTTTTTT
V gene: TRBV28
D gene: .
J gene: TRBJ1-4
clone size: many

CDR3 protein: CASSPQGLETQYF
CDR3 DNA: TGTGCCAGCAGTCCACAGGGTCTCGAGACCCAGTACTTC
V gene: TRBV2
D gene: .
J gene: TRBJ2-5
clone size: many

CDR3 protein: CASSPWDGERNTEAFF
CDR3 DNA: TGTGCCAGCAGCCCTTGGGACGGAGAGAGGAACACTGAAGCTTTCTTT
V gene: TRBV7-9
D gene: .
J gene: TRBJ1-1
clone size: many

CDR3 protein: CATGGGAAGDTEAFF
CDR3 DNA: TGTGCCACCGGAGGCGGGGCAGCTGGAGACACTGAAGCTTTCTTT
V gene: TRBV19
D gene: .
J gene: TRBJ1-1
clone size: many

CDR3 protein: CASSLAFSRELPYEQYF
CDR3 DNA: TGTGCCAGCAGCTTAGCGTTTTCTCGCGAGTTGCCCTACGAGCAGTACTTC
V gene: TRBV7-2
D gene: .
J gene: TRBJ2-7
clone size: many

CDR3 protein: CASGLGGGIGSPLHF
CDR3 DNA: TGTGCCAGCGGACTAGGTGGGGGCATAGGGTCACCCCTCCACTTT
V gene: TRBV12-3/TRBV12-4
D gene: .
J gene: TRBJ1-6
clone size: many

CDR3 protein: CASSYLLNTEAFF
CDR3 DNA: TGTGCCAGCAGCTACTTATTGAACACTGAAGCTTTCTTT
V gene: TRBV12-3/TRBV12-4
D gene: .
J gene: TRBJ1-1
clone size: few

CDR3 protein: CASSLGQGHTEAFF
CDR3 DNA: TGTGCCAGCAGCTTAGGACAGGGCCACACTGAAGCTTTCTTT
V gene: TRBV7-2
D gene: TRBD1
J gene: TRBJ1-1
clone size: many

CDR3 protein: CASSQAFQGDYGYTF
CDR3 DNA: TGCGCCAGCAGCCAAGCCTTTCAGGGTGACTATGGCTACACCTTC
V gene: TRBV4-3
D gene: .
J gene: TRBJ1-2
clone size: many

CDR3 protein: CASSYPQVREQYF
CDR3 DNA: TGTGCCAGCAGTTACCCACAGGTCCGAGAGCAGTACTTC
V gene: TRBV6-2/TRBV6-3
D gene: .
J gene: TRBJ2-7
clone size: .

CDR3 protein: CASSLALTSGAYNEQFF
CDR3 DNA: TGTGCCAGCAGCTTAGCGCTAACGAGCGGGGCTTACAATGAGCAGTTCTTC
V gene: TRBV7-2
D gene: TRBD2
J gene: TRBJ2-1
clone size: many

CDR3 protein: CASSPLGGSTEAFF
CDR3 DNA: TGTGCCAGCAGCCCCCTGGGGGGTAGTACTGAAGCTTTCTTT
V gene: TRBV7-2
D gene: .
J gene: TRBJ1-1
clone size: many

CDR3 protein: CASPPEAGQGGKETQYF
CDR3 DNA: TGTGCCAGCCCGCCGGAGGCGGGACAGGGGGGAAAAGAGACCCAGTACTTC
V gene: TRBV28
D gene: TRBD1
J gene: TRBJ2-5
clone size: many

CDR3 protein: CASSQRRDSVNFYGYTF
CDR3 DNA: TGCGCCAGCAGCCAAAGACGGGACAGTGTCAACTTCTATGGCTACACCTTC
V gene: TRBV4-3
D gene: TRBD1
J gene: TRBJ1-2
clone size: many

CDR3 protein: CASSSMGNGYTF
CDR3 DNA: TGTGCCAGCAGCTCCATGGGAAACGGCTACACCTTC
V gene: TRBV7-2
D gene: .
J gene: TRBJ1-2
clone size: many

CDR3 protein: CASTPSTGKSYEQYF
CDR3 DNA: TGTGCCAGCACCCCTTCGACAGGGAAGTCGTACGAGCAGTACTTC
V gene: TRBV27
D gene: TRBD1
J gene: TRBJ2-7
clone size: .

CDR3 protein: CASRMTSGSTNEQFF
CDR3 DNA: TGTGCCAGCAGGATGACTAGCGGGAGCACCAATGAGCAGTTCTTC
V gene: TRBV7-2
D gene: TRBD2
J gene: TRBJ2-1
clone size: many

CDR3 protein: CATTPPGGNEQFF
CDR3 DNA: TGTGCCACCACGCCCCCCGGGGGGAATGAGCAGTTCTTC
V gene: TRBV12-3/TRBV12-4
D gene: TRBD2
J gene: TRBJ2-1
clone size: few